The rows below give T cell receptor beta chains drawn from one sample of a study of PD-L1 blockade in urothelial cancer. Produced via immunoSEQ multiplex PCR; TCRdb's table is partial and in-frame only. This table holds 98,000 or so clones, about 90% found once. Material: PBMCs, obtained around atezolizumab (anti-PD-L1) treatment. The receptors were sampled from a man between 60 and 75 years old with urothelial cancer. Each CDR3 is given with its conserved first and last residue.

>TRBV7-3
CASSLQGLGETQYF
>TRBV7-2
CASSHGQGSNQPQHF
>TRBV5-1
CASSPRTDTYEQYF
>TRBV4-3
CASSQIAGGPYNEQFF
>TRBV4-2
CASSQGGTSRHNEQFF
>TRBV28
CAVRKGGFGNQPQHF
>TRBV6-1
CASSDPAGGTSGELFF
>TRBV1
CTSSQDRTRYSYNEQFF
>TRBV5-1
CASSLLASGELSETQYF
>TRBV12-5
CASGFGQGARTEAFF
>TRBV27
CASGRQGSEAFF
>TRBV6-1
CASSLNYEQYF
>TRBV18
CASSPGTGIGYTF
>TRBV20-1
CSAARDTQYF
>TRBV6-1
CASTPTTGRYGYTF
>TRBV19
CASSQPTGGVKNIQYF
>TRBV6-1
CASRTGHNYGYTF
>TRBV5-1
CASSPLTGGSEAFF
>TRBV5-1
CASSPGTPGNTIYF
>TRBV6-1
CASRELAGARSYEQYF
>TRBV5-4
CASSQMGQGVFPGANVLTF
>TRBV7-9
CASSPPSQGRQYF
>TRBV9
CASSVEVGTATIYEQYF
>TRBV6-1
CASSAGLIGTDTQYF
>TRBV7-3
CASSLGTGNTGELFF
>TRBV11-2
CASSLRYRGSTYYEQYF
>TRBV7-8
CASSKGQGPSYEQYF
>TRBV5-1
CASSPGVGGGYNEQFF
>TRBV28
CASRNQGYNEQFF
>TRBV4-3
CASSQDLGTAYQPQHF
>TRBV2
CASKAGSSTGELFF
>TRBV4-2
CASSQFLQHSYNEQFF
>TRBV6-4
CASRTPGQGCTDTQYF
>TRBV11-2
CASSWTRGTSYNEQFF